The 6 T cell receptor beta chains given below trace back to one sample, sequenced in a study of blood T cell repertoires in COVID-19 (dated by TCRdb to the early 2020s). The library was made by the immunoSEQ multiplex PCR assay. Held by TCRdb, this immuneACCESS table contains in-frame sequences only and omits some clones. Under half of the omission traces to an unresolved V gene where checked; the cause of the rest is unknown. The sample table contains approximately 100,000 clones; only one count was recorded for about 89% of them. The ten most abundant clones make up 3% to 4.5% of the sample. Sequenced sample: peripheral blood. The receptors derive from a woman in her fifties or sixties with acute or convalescent COVID-19.

The V call is TRBV2, the J call TRBJ2-5, with D unresolved. CDR1 is SNHLY, CDR2 FYNNEI, per germline. Trimming stripped 4 bases from V and 5 bases from J, with 8 bases between. The CDR3 spans 12 residues. The CDR3, as DNA: TGTGCCAGCAGTGGCGTTGTGGAGACCCAGTACTTC. Protein product: CASSGVVETQYF.

The genes are TRBV2 and TRBJ1-5; 7 nucleotides agree with TRBD1. Germline CDR1 is SNHLY and CDR2 is FYNNEI. The CDR3 has 14 amino acids. V was clipped by 8 bases and J by 9 bases; unmatched bases: 13. CDR3 in DNA: TGTGCCAGCGTCCGGGACAGCGGGTATTGGCCCCAGCATTTT. Residues: CASVRDSGYWPQHF.

The chain is built from TRBV19 and TRBJ2-1; possibly TRBD1 for D (6 bases). V dropped 6 bases and J dropped 4 bases, with 10 bases sitting between them. CDR3 size: 13 residues. CDR1 is LNHDA, CDR2 SQIVND, per germline (reference sequence). CDR3 residues: CASRRTEYNEQFF. In nucleotides, the CDR3 is TGTGCCAGTAGAAGGACAGAGTACAATGAGCAGTTCTTC.

V gene TRBV5-4 combines with J gene TRBJ2-3; tentatively, D is TRBD1 (6 bases). CDR3 length: 14 amino acids. V was shortened by 4 bases and J by 2 bases, with 11 bases between the two germline ends. Germline V gene data show CDR1 as SGHNT and CDR2 as YYREEE (reference sequence). As DNA, the CDR3 is TGTGCCAGCAGCCTGGGACACTTCACAGATACGCAGTATTTT. It encodes CASSLGHFTDTQYF.

This chain uses TRBV6-5 with TRBJ2-5; 9 nucleotides line up with TRBD2. The length of the CDR3 is 14 residues. With V trimmed by 7 bases and J by 4 bases, 7 bases remained unmatched. The V gene's germline CDR1 is MNHEY and CDR2 SVGAGI. CDR3 loop: CASTEGSGGETQYF. The CDR3 DNA reads as TGTGCCAGCACAGAGGGTAGCGGGGGAGAGACCCAGTACTTC.

V is TRBV29-1 and J is TRBJ2-7, with D hard to call. Trimming removed 8 bases from V and 7 bases from J, with 21 bases in between. The CDR3 is 13 residues long. CDR1 and CDR2 from the germline V gene are SQVTM and ANQGSEA. In nucleotides, the CDR3 is TGCAGCATACTGAGGATCCCGGCGAGTGAGCAGTACTTC. This codes for CSILRIPASEQYF.